This entry lists 13 T cell receptor beta chains sequenced from one sample in a study of T-cell reconstitution after alpha-beta-depleted transplantation in children. Unique molecular identifiers featured in how the TCRbeta library was prepared. A single record per CDR3 protein comes from TCRdb applying MiXCR to the PCR reads. This table has about 540,000 distinct CDR3 sequences, around 19% appearing once. The sample consisted of PBMCs from the stem cell graft donor, taken from the stem cell graft. The receptors were sampled from a human donor who donated a stem cell graft to a child with acute lymphoblastic leukemia.

The table lists this clonotype with a few counts. This chain links TRBV7-2 with TRBJ2-7; 7 nucleotides match TRBD2. The CDR3 loop spans 15 amino acids. Germline assignment: CDR1 SGHTA and CDR2 FQGNSA. Germline trimming cut 4 bases from V and 4 bases from J; bases unmatched to any gene: 10. CDR3 sequence (DNA): TGTGCCAGCAGCTCGTACATTCCGCGGGAGTACGAGCAGTACTTC. It encodes CASSSYIPREYEQYF.

This clonotype was recorded a few times. The V call is TRBV12-3 or TRBV12-4, the J call TRBJ2-3; D call uncertain. The CDR3 loop spans 15 amino acids. Deletions cut 3 bases from V and 2 bases from J, with 12 bases between. The CDR3 reads CASSFKTTFTDTQYF. CDR3 bases: TGTGCCAGCAGTTTTAAAACTACCTTCACAGATACGCAGTATTTT.

The V and J genes are TRBV11-1 and TRBJ2-5; no reliable D call. Germline CDR1 SGHAT, CDR2 FQDESV (reference sequence). The CDR3 is 15 amino acids. V lost 2 bases and J lost 2, with 12 bases in between. For the CDR3, the DNA is TGTGCCAGCAGCTTATTCCGGTACGGACAAGAGACCCAGTACTTC. It encodes CASSLFRYGQETQYF.

This chain uses TRBV12-3 or TRBV12-4 with TRBJ1-1, with no clear D. V lost 3 bases to trimming and J lost 8 bases, with 16 bases between them. The CDR3 totals 14 residues. DNA of the CDR3: TGTGCCAGCAGTTTCGGTGCAGCCGGGTTGGAAGCTTTCTTT. Protein sequence: CASSFGAAGLEAFF.

This chain connects TRBV30 to TRBJ2-7, with a weak D call TRBD2 (5 bases). Germline V gene data show CDR1 as GTSNPN and CDR2 as SVGIG (reference sequence). V shed 2 bases and J shed 2 bases, with 10 bases lying between them. CDR3 length: 13 amino acids. CDR3 nucleotide sequence: TGTGCCTGGAGTCTGGGAGCCCCCTACGAGCAGTACTTC. Amino acids: CAWSLGAPYEQYF.

A few counts support this clonotype. The rearrangement uses TRBV19 and TRBJ1-2, with D possibly being TRBD1 (5 bases). In germline, CDR1 is LNHDA, CDR2 SQIVND (reference sequence). V gave up 3 bases and J gave up 5 bases, with 13 bases separating them. The CDR3 is 14 amino acids. CDR3 nucleotides: TGTGCCAGTAGTATCGAGGACACCACGTATGGCTACACCTTC. Protein sequence: CASSIEDTTYGYTF.

The V and J genes are TRBV19 and TRBJ1-2; D not resolved. The V end was cut by 4 bases, the J end by 7 bases, with 13 bases between. The length of the CDR3 is 13 residues. Per germline, CDR1 LNHDA and CDR2 SQIVND (reference sequence). This chain's CDR3 is CASSRQSTGGYTF. The CDR3 bases are TGTGCCAGTAGTAGGCAGAGCACCGGTGGCTACACCTTC.

At least ten counts were recorded for this clonotype. The chain joins TRBV27 to TRBJ1-2, with D unresolved. V was trimmed by 3 bases and J by 3 bases, leaving 11 bases between them. The CDR3 sequence is 14 residues long. Germline values: CDR1 MNHEY, CDR2 SMNVEV (reference sequence). CDR3 loop: CASSLRVPYYGYTF. DNA of the CDR3: TGTGCCAGCAGTTTGAGGGTCCCTTACTATGGCTACACCTTC.

This chain connects TRBV2 to TRBJ1-2; D perhaps matches TRBD1 (5 bases). From germline, CDR1 is SNHLY and CDR2 FYNNEI. The CDR3 loop spans 15 amino acids. V lost 8 bases and J 4 bases, leaving 20 bases between the germline ends. Written as DNA, the CDR3 is TGTGCCAGCGGGCAGGGACGGATAACTTCCTATGGCTACACCTTC. Translation: CASGQGRITSYGYTF.

This chain uses TRBV7-2 with TRBJ1-2; possible D gene TRBD1, 6 bases. V shed 1 base and J shed 5 bases, with 17 bases lying between them. Germline V gene lookup returns CDR1 SGHTA and CDR2 FQGNSA. The CDR3 totals 16 residues. The CDR3, as DNA: TGTGCCAGCAGCTTAGAGTCGTGGGGGGGCGGGTATGGCTACACCTTC. Amino acids: CASSLESWGGGYGYTF.

This clonotype was detected only a few times. The chain carries TRBV20-1 and TRBJ2-7, with TRBD2 matching 10 bases. The V segment lost 0 bases and the J segment 2 bases; nucleotides outside the gene matches: 10. The CDR3 contains 17 residues. Germline CDR1 and CDR2: DFQATT and SNEGSKA (reference sequence). The CDR3, as DNA: TGCAGTGCTAGAGATTGGGAACTAGCGGGACTCCCCTACGAGCAGTACTTC. This sequence encodes CSARDWELAGLPYEQYF.

The chain is built from TRBV18 and TRBJ2-2, with 11 bases identical to TRBD1. The CDR3 spans 16 residues. Germline V CDR1 and CDR2: KGHSH, LQKENI. Trimming cost V 2 bases and J 6 bases; bases outside gene matches: 5. The CDR3 protein is CASSPRRTGGAGELFF. As DNA, the CDR3 is TGTGCCAGCTCACCAAGGAGGACAGGGGGCGCCGGGGAGCTGTTTTTT.

The chain uses TRBV29-1 and TRBJ2-3; TRBD1 is a possible D gene (5 bases). V was clipped by 7 bases and J by 6 bases, with 23 bases between them. This CDR3 is 15 amino acids long. Per the germline V gene, CDR1 is SQVTM and CDR2 is ANQGSEA. The CDR3 sequence is CSAETELHGWDTQYF. For the CDR3, the DNA is TGCAGCGCAGAGACAGAACTTCATGGTTGGGATACGCAGTATTTT.